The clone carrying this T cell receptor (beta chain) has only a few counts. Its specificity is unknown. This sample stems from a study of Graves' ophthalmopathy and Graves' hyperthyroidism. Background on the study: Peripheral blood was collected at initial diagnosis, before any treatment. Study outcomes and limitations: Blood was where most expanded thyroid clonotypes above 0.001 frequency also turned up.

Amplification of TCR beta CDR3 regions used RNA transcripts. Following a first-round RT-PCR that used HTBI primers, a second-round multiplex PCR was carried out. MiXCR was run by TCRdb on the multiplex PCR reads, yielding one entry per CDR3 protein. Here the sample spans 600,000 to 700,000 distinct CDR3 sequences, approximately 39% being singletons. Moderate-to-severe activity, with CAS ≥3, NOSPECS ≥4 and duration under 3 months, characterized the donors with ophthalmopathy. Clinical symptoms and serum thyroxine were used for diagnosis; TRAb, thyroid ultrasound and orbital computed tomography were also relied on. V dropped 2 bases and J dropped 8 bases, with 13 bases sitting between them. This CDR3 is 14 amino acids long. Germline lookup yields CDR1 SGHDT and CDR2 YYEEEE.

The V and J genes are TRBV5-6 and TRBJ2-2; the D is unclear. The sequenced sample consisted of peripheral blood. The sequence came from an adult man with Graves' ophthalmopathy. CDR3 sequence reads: CASSLSTPAGELFF. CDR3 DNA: TGTGCCAGCAGCTTAAGTACGCCCGCTGGGGAGCTGTTTTTT.